Each of the 5 T cell receptor beta chains below was sequenced from the same sample in a study of cytomegalovirus exposure and HLA in healthy donors. Both 60 Vbeta primers and 13 Jbeta primers went into the PCR. Here immunoSEQ multiplex PCR was the method, and the copy in TCRdb shows in-frame clones only, minus some. The sample shows approximately 180,000 clones, and 5.5% to 7.5% sits with its ten largest clones. The sequencing sample was made of PBMCs. These receptor sequences come from a man aged 25-45 years in good health and CMV-seronegative.

The V call is TRBV7-9, the J call TRBJ2-3; D gene ambiguous. Germline V gives CDR1 SEHNR, CDR2 FQNEAQ (reference sequence). V was clipped by 0 bases and J by 4 bases, with 5 bases between them. The CDR3 sequence is 13 residues long. As DNA, the CDR3 is TGTGCCAGCAGCTTAGCGTTCGCAGATACGCAGTATTTT. Translated, it gives CASSLAFADTQYF.

The gene calls are TRBV5-4 and TRBJ2-2; D is possibly TRBD2 (6 bases). The CDR3 spans 15 residues. Trimming removed 0 bases from V and 5 bases from J, with 11 bases in between. Germline V gene sequence: CDR1 SGHNT, CDR2 YYREEE (reference sequence). For the CDR3, the DNA is TGTGCCAGCAGCTTGGAGGGACTGCCAACCGGGGAGCTGTTTTTT. Translated: CASSLEGLPTGELFF. Together with reference TRBV5-4 and TRBJ2-2, the CDR3 gives the full variable domain: ETGVTQSPTHLIKTRGQQVTLRCSSQSGHNTVSWYQQALGQGPQFIFQYYREEENGRGNFPPRFSGLQFPNYSSELNVNALELDDSALYLCASSLEGLPTGELFFGEGSRLTVL.

CDR3: CASSPRTNYEQYF. In DNA form, the CDR3 reads TGCGCCAGCAGCCCACGGACTAACTACGAGCAGTACTTC. The chain links TRBV5-1 to TRBJ2-7; TRBD2 is a possible D gene (6 bases). V was shortened by 4 bases and J by 3 bases, with 11 bases between the two germline ends. CDR3 length: 13 amino acids. Germline assignment: CDR1 SGHRS and CDR2 YFSETQ.

The J gene is TRBJ1-4, the V gene TRBV27; TRBD1 matches 7 bases. Looked up from germline, CDR1 is MNHEY and CDR2 is SMNVEV (reference sequence). Unmatched junction bases numbered 3, after V lost 3 bases and J lost 2 bases. CDR3 length: 15 residues. The CDR3 here is CASSFGTATNEKLFF. In DNA form, the CDR3 reads TGTGCCAGCAGTTTCGGGACAGCTACTAATGAAAAACTGTTTTTT.

The gene calls are TRBV14 and TRBJ2-1, with 9 bases identical to TRBD1. Germline CDR1 reads SGHDN; CDR2 reads FVKESK. This CDR3 has 16 residues. Unmatched junction bases numbered 9, after V lost 2 bases and J lost 7 bases. The CDR3 DNA reads as TGTGCCAGCAGCCAACGGGGGACAGGGATGCGGAATGAGCAGTTCTTC. Protein sequence: CASSQRGTGMRNEQFF.